This entry features one TCR beta chain sequence. CDR1 is SEHNR, CDR2 FQNEAQ, per germline (reference sequence). The CDR3 totals 14 residues. Trimming pared 6 bases from V and 2 bases from J, leaving 12 bases between. The data were obtained in a study of blood T cell repertoires in COVID-19. Libraries were prepared by immunoSEQ multiplex PCR; TCRdb keeps only in-frame clonotypes and omits some of them. Of around 170,000 clones in the sample, about 86% were seen once. The sequenced sample was peripheral blood. This sequence was found in a man younger than 45 with active or convalescent COVID-19. This rearrangement joins TRBV7-9 to TRBJ2-3, with D possibly TRBD1 on 6 matching bases. CDR3 bases: TGTGCCAGCAGTTTTACAGGGTACACAGATACGCAGTATTTT. Translating it yields CASSFTGYTDTQYF.